This TCR beta chain was sequenced in a study of blood T cell repertoires in COVID-19. V was pared by 7 bases and J by 4 bases, with 13 bases of the junction left unmatched. Germline loops: CDR1 SEHNR, CDR2 FQNEAQ (reference sequence). There are 16 residues in the CDR3. TCRdb's table, derived via immunoSEQ multiplex PCR, lists solely in-frame clones and lacks some. The sample has some 73,000 clones; approximately 85% are singletons. Source material: peripheral blood. J is TRBJ1-2 and V is TRBV7-9, with 9 positions matching TRBD1. The sequence came from a woman older than 75 with active or convalescent COVID-19. The chain's CDR3 is CASTPPGQGGGYGYTF. CDR3 DNA sequence: TGTGCCAGCACCCCGCCGGGACAGGGTGGAGGCTATGGCTACACCTTC.